This entry concerns a single T cell receptor beta chain. TCRdb's copy holds only in-frame clones and misses some; the assay was immunoSEQ multiplex PCR. The sample carries several thousand clones, 87% recorded once. This sample is part of a study of T cell changes during pregnancy in multiple sclerosis. Germline V gene sequence: CDR1 SNHLY, CDR2 FYNNEI. The CDR3 is 15 residues long. Between the trimmed V and J ends, which lost 4 bases and 7 bases, there was a span of 17 bases. The sample was CD8+ T cells from peripheral blood mononuclear cells, taken in the first trimester of pregnancy. The receptor was isolated from a female donor in good health, enrolled as a control in a pregnancy study. V usage is TRBV2 and J usage is TRBJ2-1, with D perhaps matching TRBD1 (5 bases). The CDR3 nucleotides read TGTGCCAGCAGTGCCTTGGGGCCCTCTGATAATGAGCAGTTCTTC. Translating it yields CASSALGPSDNEQFF.